This TCR beta chain was observed in a study of T cell changes during pregnancy in multiple sclerosis. Generated by immunoSEQ multiplex PCR, the TCRdb table keeps only in-frame clones and is missing some. The repertoire holds some 28,000 clones, with about 88% as singletons. This clone was counted only a few times. The sequences come from CD8+ T cells from peripheral blood mononuclear cells, collected before pregnancy. The receptor comes from a female donor with multiple sclerosis, enrolled in a pregnancy study.

The CDR3 loop is CASSPTDSTEAFF. CDR3 nucleotides: TGTGCCAGCAGTCCCACCGACAGCACTGAAGCTTTCTTT. This chain uses TRBV5-6 with TRBJ1-1; D may be TRBD1 (5 bases). V gave up 5 bases and J gave up 4 bases, with 12 bases separating them. The germline V gene has CDR1 SGHDT and CDR2 YYEEEE. The CDR3 is 13 residues long.